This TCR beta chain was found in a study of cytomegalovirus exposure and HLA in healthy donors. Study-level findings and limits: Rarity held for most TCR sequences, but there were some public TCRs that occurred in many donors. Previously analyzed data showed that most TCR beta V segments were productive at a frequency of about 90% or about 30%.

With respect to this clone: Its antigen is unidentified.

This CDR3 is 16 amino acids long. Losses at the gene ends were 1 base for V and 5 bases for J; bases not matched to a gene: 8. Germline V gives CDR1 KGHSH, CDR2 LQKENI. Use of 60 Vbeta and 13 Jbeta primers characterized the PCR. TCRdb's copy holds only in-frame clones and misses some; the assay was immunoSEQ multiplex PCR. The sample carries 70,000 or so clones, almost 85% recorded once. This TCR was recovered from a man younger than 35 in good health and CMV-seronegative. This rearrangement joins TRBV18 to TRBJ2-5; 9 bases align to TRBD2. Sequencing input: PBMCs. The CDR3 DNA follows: TGTGCCAGCTCACCACGGCACCTAGCGGGAATCGAGACCCAGTACTTC. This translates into CASSPRHLAGIETQYF.